Given below is one TCR beta chain in context. Its antigen is not identified. This entry belongs to a study of T cells after yellow fever vaccination. Study-wide results and limits: The study found a weaker secondary response that peaked faster, day 5 versus 15. Just a small share of clonotypes turned up in the CD4 compartment as well as the CD8 compartment.

The TCR cDNA carried a universal primer site and UMIs from 5'RACE template switching. TCRdb analysed the 5' RACE reads with MiXCR anew, one entry per CDR3 protein. The sample contains some 300,000 distinct CDR3 sequences, 3.6% of which appear only once. The sample in question was PBMCs, obtained on the day of the yellow fever booster vaccination. The TCR sequence derives from a man between 18 and 29 years old who received the YFV17D yellow fever vaccine.

The CDR3, as DNA: TGTGCCAGCAGCTCCACGAGAGAGACCCAGTACTTC. Translating gives CASSSTRETQYF. The genes are TRBV7-2 and TRBJ2-5; no clear D. The V gene lost 4 bases and the J gene lost 4 bases, with 7 bases spanning the gap. Germline loops: CDR1 SGHTA, CDR2 FQGNSA. CDR3 length: 12 amino acids. Combining the CDR3 with reference TRBV7-2 and TRBJ2-5 gives the whole variable domain GAGVSQSPSNKVTEKGKDVELRCDPISGHTALYWYRQSLGQGLEFLIYFQGNSAPDKSGLPSDRFSAERTGGSVSTLTIQRTQQEDSAVYLCASSSTRETQYFGPGTRLLVL.